What follows are 4 T cell receptor beta chains derived from one specimen sequenced in a study of blood T cell repertoires in COVID-19. Sequenced by immunoSEQ multiplex PCR; TCRdb stores in-frame clones only, minus some. The sample consists of some 130,000 clones, about 72% of them appearing once. The sample comprised peripheral blood. These receptors came from a man between 60 and 70 years old who had recovered from COVID-19.

This chain uses TRBV27 with TRBJ2-1; no reliable D call. CDR3 size: 15 residues. CDR1 is MNHEY and CDR2 is SMNVEV in the germline V gene (reference sequence). Trimming stripped 5 bases from V and 7 bases from J, with 18 bases between. The CDR3 reads CASSNYQPLGNEQFF. In nucleotides, the CDR3 is TGTGCCAGCAGTAACTACCAGCCTTTAGGAAATGAGCAGTTCTTC.

The rearrangement links TRBV7-2 to TRBJ2-3; 10 bases align to TRBD2. After removal of 2 bases from V and 5 bases from J, the junction contained 7 bases not matched to a gene. CDR1 is SGHTA and CDR2 is FQGNSA in the germline V gene. The CDR3 consists of 16 residues. CDR3 residues: CASSLLAGAAGDTQYF. CDR3 nucleotide sequence: TGTGCCAGCAGCTTACTAGCGGGAGCGGCCGGAGATACGCAGTATTTT.

This clone was counted only a few times. V is TRBV7-2 and J is TRBJ1-6; the D gene is possibly TRBD1 (5 bases). The germline V gene has CDR1 SGHTA and CDR2 FQGNSA. V was pared by 1 base and J by 7 bases, with 14 bases between. The CDR3 consists of 16 residues. Here the CDR3 reads CASSLGLGQGNSPLHF. The DNA for the CDR3 is TGTGCCAGCAGCTTAGGTTTAGGGCAGGGAAATTCACCCCTCCACTTT.

The J gene is TRBJ2-1, the V gene TRBV20-1; TRBD2 matches 12 bases. The J segment lost 9 bases and the V segment lost 3 bases, leaving 6 bases of the junction unmatched. The CDR3 has 14 amino acids. Germline V gives CDR1 DFQATT, CDR2 SNEGSKA (reference sequence). This chain's CDR3 is CSASLAGGPSEQFF. DNA of the CDR3: TGCAGTGCTAGTCTAGCGGGAGGGCCTAGTGAGCAGTTCTTC.